The clone carrying this T cell receptor (beta chain) was counted only a few times. The antigen is not known. The sample comes from a study of response to subunit inactivated influenza vaccine. Study-wide points: The authors proposed limited new T cell recruitment per seasonal influenza vaccination.

Each CDR3 protein is one row after TCRdb ran MiXCR on the RT-PCR reads. The sample includes over 400,000 distinct CDR3 sequences, 13% of them seen just once. The sequence derives from a man aged 50-60 years who received an inactivated influenza vaccine. The sequencing used PBMCs from blood, collected 40 to 50 days after vaccination.

The CDR3 spells CASSQVFGEQEVFF. CDR3 nucleotide sequence: TGTGCCAGCAGCCAAGTGTTCGGGGAACAGGAGGTGTTTTTT. This chain joins TRBV3-1 and TRBJ1-4, with D perhaps TRBD1 (5 bases). CDR3 size: 14 residues. Per the germline V gene, CDR1 is LGHDT and CDR2 is YNNKEL (reference sequence). Trimming pared 1 base from V and 15 bases from J, leaving 18 bases between.